The clone carrying this T cell receptor (beta chain) was counted only a few times. What it recognizes is unknown. TCRdb re-analysed the 5' RACE reads in MiXCR, keeping a single row per CDR3 protein. The repertoire holds 300,000 to 350,000 distinct CDR3 sequences, with around 13% as singletons. This sample is drawn from a study of T-cell memory formation after mild COVID-19. Notes on the study in general: What remained unconfirmed was the SARS-CoV-2 specificity of second-wave clones peaking on day 37. CD4+ contracting clones were mainly CM and EM; CD8+ ones, EMRA. CD4+ bias marked clones expanding day 15 to 37, unlike balanced contracting clones.

The CDR3 consists of 14 residues. CDR1 is MNHEY and CDR2 is SVGEGT in the germline V gene. V gave up 2 bases and J gave up 4 bases, with 9 bases separating them. The gene calls are TRBV6-2 or TRBV6-3 and TRBJ1-5; tentatively, D is TRBD1 (6 bases). The sequenced sample was PBMCs or a T cell subset sorted from them (not recorded which). The origin of this receptor is a man aged 18 to 35 who had mild COVID-19 (a few samples of this study predate the infection). Cell type and time point are not known. The CDR3 protein is CASSYLRGNQPQHF. CDR3 coding DNA: TGTGCCAGCAGTTACCTAAGGGGGAATCAGCCCCAGCATTTT.